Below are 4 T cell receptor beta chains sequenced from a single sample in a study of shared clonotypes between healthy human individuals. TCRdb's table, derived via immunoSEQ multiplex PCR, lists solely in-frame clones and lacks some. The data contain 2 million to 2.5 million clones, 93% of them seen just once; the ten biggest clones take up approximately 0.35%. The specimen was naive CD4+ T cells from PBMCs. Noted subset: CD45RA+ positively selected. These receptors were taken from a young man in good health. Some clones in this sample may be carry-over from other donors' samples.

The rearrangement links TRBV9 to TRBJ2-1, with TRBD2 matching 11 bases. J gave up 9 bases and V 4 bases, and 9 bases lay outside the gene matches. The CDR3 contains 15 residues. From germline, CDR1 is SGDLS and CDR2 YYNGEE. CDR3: CASSPTSGSYAEQFF. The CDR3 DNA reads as TGTGCCAGCAGCCCAACTAGCGGGAGTTATGCTGAGCAGTTCTTC.

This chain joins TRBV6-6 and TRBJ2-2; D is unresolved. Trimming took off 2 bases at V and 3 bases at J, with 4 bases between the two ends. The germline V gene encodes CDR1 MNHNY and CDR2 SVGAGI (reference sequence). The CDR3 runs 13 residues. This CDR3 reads CASSYRDTGELFF. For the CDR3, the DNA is TGTGCCAGCAGTTACCGGGACACCGGGGAGCTGTTTTTT.

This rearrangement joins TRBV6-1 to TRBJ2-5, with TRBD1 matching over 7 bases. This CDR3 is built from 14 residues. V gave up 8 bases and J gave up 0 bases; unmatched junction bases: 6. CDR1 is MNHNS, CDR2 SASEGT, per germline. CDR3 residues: CASRDRQYQETQYF. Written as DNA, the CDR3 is TGTGCCAGCCGGGACAGACAGTACCAAGAGACCCAGTACTTC.

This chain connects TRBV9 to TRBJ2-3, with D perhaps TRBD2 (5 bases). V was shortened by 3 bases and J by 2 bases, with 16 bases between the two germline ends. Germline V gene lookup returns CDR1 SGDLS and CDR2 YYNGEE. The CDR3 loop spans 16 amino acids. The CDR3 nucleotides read TGTGCCAGCAGCGCGAGAGGGCGGGCGACCACAGATACGCAGTATTTT. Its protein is CASSARGRATTDTQYF.